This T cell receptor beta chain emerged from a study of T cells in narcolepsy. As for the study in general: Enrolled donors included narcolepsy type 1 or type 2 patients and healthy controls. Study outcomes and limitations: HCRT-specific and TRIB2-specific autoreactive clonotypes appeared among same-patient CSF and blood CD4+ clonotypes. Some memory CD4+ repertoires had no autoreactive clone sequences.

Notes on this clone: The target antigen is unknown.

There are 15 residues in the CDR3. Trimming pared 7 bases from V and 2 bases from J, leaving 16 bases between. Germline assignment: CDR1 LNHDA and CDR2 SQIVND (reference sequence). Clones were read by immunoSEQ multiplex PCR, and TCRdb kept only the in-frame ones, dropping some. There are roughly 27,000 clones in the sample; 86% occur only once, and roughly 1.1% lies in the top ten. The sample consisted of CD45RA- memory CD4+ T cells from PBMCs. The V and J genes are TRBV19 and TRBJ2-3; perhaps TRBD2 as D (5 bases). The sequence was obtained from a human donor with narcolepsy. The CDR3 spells CASKGGSAYTDTQYF. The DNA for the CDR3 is TGTGCCAGTAAGGGTGGTAGCGCCTACACAGATACGCAGTATTTT.